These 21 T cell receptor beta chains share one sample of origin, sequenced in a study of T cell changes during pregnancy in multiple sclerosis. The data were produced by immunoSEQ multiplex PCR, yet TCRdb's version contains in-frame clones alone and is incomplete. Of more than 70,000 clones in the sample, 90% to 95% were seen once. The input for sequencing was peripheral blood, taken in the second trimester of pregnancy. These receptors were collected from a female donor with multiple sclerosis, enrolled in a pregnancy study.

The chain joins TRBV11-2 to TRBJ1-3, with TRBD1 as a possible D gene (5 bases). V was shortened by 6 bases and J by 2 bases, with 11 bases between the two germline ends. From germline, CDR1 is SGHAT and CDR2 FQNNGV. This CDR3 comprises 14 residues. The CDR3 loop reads CASRRGTPGNTIYF. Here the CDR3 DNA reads TGTGCCAGCAGGCGGGGCACCCCTGGAAACACCATATATTTT. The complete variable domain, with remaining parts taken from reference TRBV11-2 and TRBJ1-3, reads EAGVAQSPRYKIIEKRQSVAFWCNPISGHATLYWYQQILGQGPKLLIQFQNNGVVDDSQLPKDRFSAERLKGVDSTLKIQPAKLEDSAVYLCASRRGTPGNTIYFGEGSWLTVV.

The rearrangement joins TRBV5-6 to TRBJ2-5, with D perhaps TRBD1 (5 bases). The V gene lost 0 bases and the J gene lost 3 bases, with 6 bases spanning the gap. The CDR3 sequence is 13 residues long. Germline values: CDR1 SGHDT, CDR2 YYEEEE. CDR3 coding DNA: TGTGCCAGCAGCTTGGCGACAGAAGAGACCCAGTACTTC. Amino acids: CASSLATEETQYF.

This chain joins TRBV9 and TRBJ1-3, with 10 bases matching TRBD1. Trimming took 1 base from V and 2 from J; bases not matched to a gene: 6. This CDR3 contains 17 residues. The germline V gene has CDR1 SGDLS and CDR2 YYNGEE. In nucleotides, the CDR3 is TGTGCCAGCAGCGTATACCGGGACAGGGGACCTGGAAACACCATATATTTT. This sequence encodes CASSVYRDRGPGNTIYF.

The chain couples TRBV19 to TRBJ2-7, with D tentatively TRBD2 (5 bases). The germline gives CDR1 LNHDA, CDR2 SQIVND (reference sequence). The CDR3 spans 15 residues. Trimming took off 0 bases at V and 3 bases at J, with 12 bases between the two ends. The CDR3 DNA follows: TGTGCCAGTAGTATAGATGCGGGTACGTACTACGAGCAGTACTTC. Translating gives CASSIDAGTYYEQYF. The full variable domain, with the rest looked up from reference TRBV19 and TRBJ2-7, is DGGITQSPKYLFRKEGQNVTLSCEQNLNHDAMYWYRQDPGQGLRLIYYSQIVNDFQKGDIAEGYSVSREKKESFPLTVTSAQKNPTAFYLCASSIDAGTYYEQYFGPGTRLTVT.

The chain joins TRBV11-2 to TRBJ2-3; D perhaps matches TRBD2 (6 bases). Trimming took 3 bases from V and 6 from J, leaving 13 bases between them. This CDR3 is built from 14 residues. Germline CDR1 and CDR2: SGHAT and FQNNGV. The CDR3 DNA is TGTGCCAGCAGCTTGATACGGGAGTTGGATACGCAGTATTTT. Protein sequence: CASSLIRELDTQYF.

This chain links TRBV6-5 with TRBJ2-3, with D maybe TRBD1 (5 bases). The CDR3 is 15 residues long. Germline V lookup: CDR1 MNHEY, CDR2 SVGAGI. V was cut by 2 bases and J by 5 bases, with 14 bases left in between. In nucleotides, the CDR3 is TGTGCCAGCAGTTACGATGCAGGGTTAGGAGATACGCAGTATTTT. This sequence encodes CASSYDAGLGDTQYF.

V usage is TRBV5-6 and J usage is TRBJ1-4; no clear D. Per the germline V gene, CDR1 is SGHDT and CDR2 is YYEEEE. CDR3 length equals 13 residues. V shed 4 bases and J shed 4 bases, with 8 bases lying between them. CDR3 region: CASSPGNNEKLFF. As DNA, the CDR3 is TGTGCCAGCAGCCCCGGGAATAATGAAAAACTGTTTTTT.

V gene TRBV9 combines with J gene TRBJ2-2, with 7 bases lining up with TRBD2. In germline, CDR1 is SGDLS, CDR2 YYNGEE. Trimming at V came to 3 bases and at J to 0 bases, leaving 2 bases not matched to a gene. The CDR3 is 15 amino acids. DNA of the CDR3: TGTGCCAGCAGCGCTAGCGGATCGAACACCGGGGAGCTGTTTTTT. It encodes CASSASGSNTGELFF.

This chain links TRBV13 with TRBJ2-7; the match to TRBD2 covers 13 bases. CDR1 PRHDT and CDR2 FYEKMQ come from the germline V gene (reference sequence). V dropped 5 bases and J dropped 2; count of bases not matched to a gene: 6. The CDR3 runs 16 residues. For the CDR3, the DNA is TGTGCCAGCAGCCACCGGACTAGCGGGAGCCCCTACGAGCAGTACTTC. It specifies CASSHRTSGSPYEQYF.

As DNA, the CDR3 is TGCGCCAGCAGCTCACAGGGGAAAATCACTGAAGCTTTCTTT. It codes for CASSSQGKITEAFF. V is TRBV5-1 and J is TRBJ1-1; TRBD1 agrees at 7 bases. The germline V gene encodes CDR1 SGHRS and CDR2 YFSETQ. The V and J ends lost 3 bases and 4 bases, in that order; junction bases with no gene match: 6. This CDR3 has 14 residues.

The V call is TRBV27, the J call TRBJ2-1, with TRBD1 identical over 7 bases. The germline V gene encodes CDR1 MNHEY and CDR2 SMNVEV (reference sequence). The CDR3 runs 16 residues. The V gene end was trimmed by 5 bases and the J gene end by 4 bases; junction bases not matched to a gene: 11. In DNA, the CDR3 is TGTGCCAGCAGTCTAAGACAGGGCTCGCGGTACAATGAGCAGTTCTTC. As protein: CASSLRQGSRYNEQFF.

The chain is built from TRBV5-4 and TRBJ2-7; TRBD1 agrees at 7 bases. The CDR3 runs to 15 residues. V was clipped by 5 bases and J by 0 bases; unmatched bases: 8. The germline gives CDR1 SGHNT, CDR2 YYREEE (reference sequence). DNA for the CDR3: TGTGCCAGCAGGTACCGGGACAGCAGCTCCTACGAGCAGTACTTC. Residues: CASRYRDSSSYEQYF.

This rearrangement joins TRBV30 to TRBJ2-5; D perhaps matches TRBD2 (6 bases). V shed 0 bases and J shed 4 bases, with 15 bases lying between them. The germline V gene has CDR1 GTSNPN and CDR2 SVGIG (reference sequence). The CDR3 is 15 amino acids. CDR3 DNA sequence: TGTGCCTGGAGTGTCGGCGCGGGGAGGAGAGAGACCCAGTACTTC. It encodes CAWSVGAGRRETQYF.

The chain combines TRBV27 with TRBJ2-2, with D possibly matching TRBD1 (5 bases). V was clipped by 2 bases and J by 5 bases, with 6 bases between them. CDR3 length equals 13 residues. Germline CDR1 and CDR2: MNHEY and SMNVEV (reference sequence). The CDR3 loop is CASSLPGTGELFF. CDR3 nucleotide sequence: TGTGCCAGCAGTTTACCAGGGACCGGGGAGCTGTTTTTT.

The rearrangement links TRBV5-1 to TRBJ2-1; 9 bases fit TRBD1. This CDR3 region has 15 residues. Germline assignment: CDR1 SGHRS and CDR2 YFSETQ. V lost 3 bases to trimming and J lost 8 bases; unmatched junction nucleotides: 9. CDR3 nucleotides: TGCGCCAGCAGCTCAGGGACGACAGGGGGGGATGAGCAGTTCTTC. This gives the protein CASSSGTTGGDEQFF.

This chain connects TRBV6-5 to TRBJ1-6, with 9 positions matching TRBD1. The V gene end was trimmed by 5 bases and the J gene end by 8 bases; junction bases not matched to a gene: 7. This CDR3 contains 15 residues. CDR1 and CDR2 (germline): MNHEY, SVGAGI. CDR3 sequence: CASSPTGGDYSPLHF. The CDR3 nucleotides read TGTGCCAGCAGTCCAACAGGGGGCGACTATTCACCCCTCCACTTT.

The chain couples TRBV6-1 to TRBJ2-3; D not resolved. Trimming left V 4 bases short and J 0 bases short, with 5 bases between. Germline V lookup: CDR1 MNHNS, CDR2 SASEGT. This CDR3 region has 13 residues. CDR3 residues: CASSAPSTDTQYF. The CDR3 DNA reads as TGTGCCAGCAGTGCCCCAAGCACAGATACGCAGTATTTT.

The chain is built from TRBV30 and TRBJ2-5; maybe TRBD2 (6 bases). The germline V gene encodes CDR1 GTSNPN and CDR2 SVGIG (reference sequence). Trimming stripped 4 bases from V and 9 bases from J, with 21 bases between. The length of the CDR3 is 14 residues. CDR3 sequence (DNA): TGTGCCTGGACCGGGACTTCCCTCCATGTGGCCCAGTACTTC. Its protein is CAWTGTSLHVAQYF.

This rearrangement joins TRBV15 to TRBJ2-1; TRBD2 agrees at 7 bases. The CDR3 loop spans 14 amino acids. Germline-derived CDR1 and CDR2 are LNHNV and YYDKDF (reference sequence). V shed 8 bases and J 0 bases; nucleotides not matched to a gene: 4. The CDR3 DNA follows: TGTGCCACCCGAGCGGGGAGCTCCTACAATGAGCAGTTCTTC. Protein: CATRAGSSYNEQFF. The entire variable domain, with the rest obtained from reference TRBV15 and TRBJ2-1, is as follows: DAMVIQNPRYQVTQFGKPVTLSCSQTLNHNVMYWYQQKSSQAPKLLFHYYDKDFNNEADTPDNFQSRRPNTSFCFLDIRSPGLGDTAMYLCATRAGSSYNEQFFGPGTRLTVL.

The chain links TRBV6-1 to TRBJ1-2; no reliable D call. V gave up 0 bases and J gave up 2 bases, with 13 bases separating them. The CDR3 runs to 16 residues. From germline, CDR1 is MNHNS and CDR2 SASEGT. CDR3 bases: TGTGCCAGCAGTGAAGCATGGGGAGCGATGAACTATGGCTACACCTTC. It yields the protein CASSEAWGAMNYGYTF.

CDR3 in amino acids: CASSLESGLNYGYTF. The CDR3 nucleotides are TGTGCCAGCAGCTTAGAATCAGGGCTAAACTATGGCTACACCTTC. The chain couples TRBV11-2 to TRBJ1-2; D is possibly TRBD1 (5 bases). Germline CDR1 reads SGHAT; CDR2 reads FQNNGV. The V end lost 0 bases, the J end lost 2 bases, and 10 bases lay between the germline ends. CDR3 length: 15 amino acids.